This T cell receptor beta chain is from a study of early T cells in non-severe SARS-CoV-2 infection. Turning to the study itself: Unsorted whole blood bulk RNA was sequenced, with unpaired chains.

The table lists this clonotype with a few counts. With 1 base removed from V and 5 bases from J, the gap between germline ends came to 9 bases. The CDR3 runs to 14 residues. Germline values: CDR1 LGHNA, CDR2 YSLEER. In TCRdb, the 5' RACE reads were re-called with MiXCR into one record per CDR3 protein. Of approximately 40,000 distinct CDR3 sequences detected, about 6% appear once; the ten largest clones hold roughly 20%. This receptor was taken from an adult who was a healthcare worker with PCR-confirmed SARS-CoV-2 infection or an uninfected control (not recorded which). The chain carries TRBV4-3 and TRBJ2-1, with TRBD2 as a possible D gene (5 bases). Sequencing used whole blood, obtained at baseline. The DNA of the CDR3 is TGCGCCAGCAGCCAAGGGCCCGGGAACAATGAGCAGTTCTTC. Translation gives CASSQGPGNNEQFF.